This T cell receptor (beta chain) is from a study of naive and memory T cell subsets. Overall study findings and caveats: Potentially, T cell activation and differentiation skew this RNA-based measurement.

TCR cDNA received a 3' ligated oligonucleotide that carried a UMI. Adult healthy volunteers gave 2.5 ml peripheral blood for whole-blood RNA. Reverse transcription used DNase-treated unsorted total RNA, aiming for roughly 1 to 1000 ng. Points on this clonotype: Its target is unknown.

Ligated cDNA underwent four rounds of PCR with nested alpha and beta constant region primers and SP2. For blood and skin samples, reverse transcription used TCR alpha and beta constant primers. Using its own MiXCR run on the 5' RACE reads, TCRdb lists one record per CDR3 protein. The sample contains 25,000 to 35,000 distinct CDR3 sequences, 16% of which appear only once. This clonotype was obtained from a female donor in good health.

The CDR3 DNA reads as TGTGCCACCAGTGACTCCGGACTAGATTACAATGAGCAGTTCTTC. Residues: CATSDSGLDYNEQFF. This chain links TRBV24-1 with TRBJ2-1; TRBD2 agrees at 7 bases. The CDR3 covers 15 residues. Germline CDR1 is KGHDR and CDR2 is SFDVKD. Germline trimming cut 4 bases from V and 4 bases from J; bases unmatched to any gene: 6.